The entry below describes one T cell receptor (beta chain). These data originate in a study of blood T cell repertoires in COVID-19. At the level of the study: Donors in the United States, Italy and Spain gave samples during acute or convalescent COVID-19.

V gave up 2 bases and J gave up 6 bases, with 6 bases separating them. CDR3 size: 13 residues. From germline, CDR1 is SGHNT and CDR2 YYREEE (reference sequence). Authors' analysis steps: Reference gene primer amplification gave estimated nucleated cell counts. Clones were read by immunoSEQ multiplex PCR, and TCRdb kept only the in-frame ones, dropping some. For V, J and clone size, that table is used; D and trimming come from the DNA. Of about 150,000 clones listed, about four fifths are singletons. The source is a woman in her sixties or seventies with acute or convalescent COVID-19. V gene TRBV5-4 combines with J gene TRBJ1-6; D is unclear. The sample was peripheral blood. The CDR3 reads CASSFMSNSPLHF. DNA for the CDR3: TGTGCCAGCAGCTTCATGTCTAATTCACCCCTCCACTTT.